This TCR beta chain emerged from a study of blood T cell repertoires in COVID-19. Here immunoSEQ multiplex PCR was the method, and the copy in TCRdb shows in-frame clones only, minus some. There are around 250,000 clones in the sample; 86% occur only once, and around an eighth lies in the top ten. This CDR3 contains 15 residues. The V gene end was trimmed by 3 bases and the J gene end by 0 bases; junction bases not matched to a gene: 3. CDR1 and CDR2 (germline): SGDLS, YYNGEE. What was sequenced was peripheral blood. The sequence derives from an elderly man with acute or convalescent COVID-19. The chain recombines TRBV9 with TRBJ2-3; 8 bases match TRBD2. As DNA, the CDR3 is TGTGCCAGCAGCGAGGGACTAGGCAGCACAGATACGCAGTATTTT. Translating gives CASSEGLGSTDTQYF. The full variable domain, with the rest looked up from reference TRBV9 and TRBJ2-3, is DSGVTQTPKHLITATGQRVTLRCSPRSGDLSVYWYQQSLDQGLQFLIQYYNGEERAKGNILERFSAQQFPDLHSELNLSSLELGDSALYFCASSEGLGSTDTQYFGPGTRLTVL.